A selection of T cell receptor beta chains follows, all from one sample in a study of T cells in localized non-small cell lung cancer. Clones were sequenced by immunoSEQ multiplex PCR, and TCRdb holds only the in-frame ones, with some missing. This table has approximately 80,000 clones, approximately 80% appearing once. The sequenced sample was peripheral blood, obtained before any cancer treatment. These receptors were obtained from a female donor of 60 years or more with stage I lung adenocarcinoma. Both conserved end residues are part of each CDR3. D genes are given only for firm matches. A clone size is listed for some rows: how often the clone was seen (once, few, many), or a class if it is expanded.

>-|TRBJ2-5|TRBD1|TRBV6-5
TGTGCCAGCAGTTACGGGACAGGGATAGAGACCCAGTACTTC
CASSYGTGIETQYF
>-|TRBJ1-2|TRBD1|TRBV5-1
TGCGCCAGCAGCTCCTCCGGGACAGGGGTGAATGGCTACACCTTC
CASSSSGTGVNGYTF
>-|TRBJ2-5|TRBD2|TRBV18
TGTGCCAGCTCTCCCCTGAGCGGGGTAGAGACCCAGTACTTC
CASSPLSGVETQYF
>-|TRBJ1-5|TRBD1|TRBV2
TGTGCCAGCAGCCAGGGGGGGGCTAGCAATCAGCCCCAGCATTTT
CASSQGGASNQPQHF
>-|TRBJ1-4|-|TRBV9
TGTGCCAGCAGCGTAGAGGCAGGGGCGTTAACTAATGAAAAACTGTTTTTT
CASSVEAGALTNEKLFF
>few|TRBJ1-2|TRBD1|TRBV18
TGTGCCAGCTCACCACAAGGGACAGGGAACTATGGCTACACCTTC
CASSPQGTGNYGYTF
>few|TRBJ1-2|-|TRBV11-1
TGTGCCAGCAGCCTGGACAGAGACTATGGCTACACCTTC
CASSLDRDYGYTF
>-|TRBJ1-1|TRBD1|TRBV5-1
TGCGCCAGCAGCAAATCGACAGGGAGGATCACTGAAGCTTTCTTT
CASSKSTGRITEAFF
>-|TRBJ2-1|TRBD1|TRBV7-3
TGTGCCAGCAGCTTAATTGGCGACAGGGGATTCAATGAGCAGTTCTTC
CASSLIGDRGFNEQFF
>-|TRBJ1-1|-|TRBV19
TGTGCCAGTTGGGCCTCCGGAGTAATGAACACTGAAGCTTTCTTT
CASWASGVMNTEAFF
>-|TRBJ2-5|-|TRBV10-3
TGTGCCATCAGTGAGGAGGACAGCCAAGAGACCCAGTACTTC
CAISEEDSQETQYF
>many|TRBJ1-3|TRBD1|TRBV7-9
TGTGCCAGCAGCCCCGGGACAGGGCCTGGAAACACCATATATTTT
CASSPGTGPGNTIYF
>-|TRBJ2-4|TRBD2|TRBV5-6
TGTGCCAGCAGCCCGACCCCTAGCGGTTCTTCCAAAAACATTCAGTACTTC
CASSPTPSGSSKNIQYF
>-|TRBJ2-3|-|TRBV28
TGTGCCAGCAGTTTATGGCAGCGTAACACAGATACGCAGTATTTT
CASSLWQRNTDTQYF
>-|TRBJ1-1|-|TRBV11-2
TGTGCCAGCAGCACGACAGGAGGTACTGAAGCTTTCTTT
CASSTTGGTEAFF
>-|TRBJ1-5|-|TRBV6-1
TGTGCCAGCAGTGCTTCAGCTAGCAATCAGCCCCAGCATTTT
CASSASASNQPQHF
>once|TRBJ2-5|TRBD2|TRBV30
TGTGCCTTTAGCGGGGCAAAAGAGACCCAGTACTTC
CAFSGAKETQYF